This T cell receptor (beta chain) stems from a study of blood T cell repertoires in COVID-19. TCRdb's copy holds only in-frame clones and misses some; the assay was immunoSEQ multiplex PCR. Of around 290,000 clones in the sample, 86% are singletons; the top ten hold roughly 13%. The length of the CDR3 is 15 residues. V dropped 2 bases and J dropped 7; count of bases not matched to a gene: 4. Germline CDR1 and CDR2: LGHDT and YNNKEL (reference sequence). The sequence was collected from a woman in her 70s with COVID-19, enrolled during active disease. This chain joins TRBV3-1 (or the pseudogene TRBV3-2) and TRBJ2-1, with 11 positions matching TRBD1. The specimen sequenced was peripheral blood. Here the CDR3 DNA reads TGTGCCAGCAGCCAAAGGACAGGGGGCGAGAATGAGCAGTTCTTC. This translates into CASSQRTGGENEQFF.